This entry lists 6 T cell receptor beta chains sequenced from one sample in a study of T cell changes during pregnancy in multiple sclerosis. Profiled with immunoSEQ multiplex PCR; TCRdb holds only in-frame clones, not every one. Counted here are 68,000 or so clones, about 90% occurring once; the ten biggest clones make up around 0.89%. The sample consisted of peripheral blood, taken in the second trimester of pregnancy. The receptors were gathered from a female donor with multiple sclerosis, enrolled in a pregnancy study.

This rearrangement joins TRBV5-4 to TRBJ1-2; 7 bases are shared with TRBD1. V gave up 4 bases and J gave up 7 bases; unmatched junction bases: 13. Looked up from germline, CDR1 is SGHNT and CDR2 is YYREEE (reference sequence). The CDR3 has 15 residues. CDR3 nucleotides: TGTGCCAGCAGCCTCCCAGGGGCAGGGGGTATTGGCTACACCTTC. It encodes CASSLPGAGGIGYTF.

The chain employs TRBV6-5 and TRBJ2-2; D unclear. This CDR3 has 16 amino acids. Germline-derived CDR1 and CDR2 are MNHEY and SVGAGI. V lost 4 bases, J lost 4 bases, and 16 bases lay in between. The CDR3 bases are TGTGCCAGCAGTTCCTCTGGCGGTAGTCTCACCGGGGAGCTGTTTTTT. Amino acid sequence: CASSSSGGSLTGELFF.

The rearrangement links TRBV29-1 to TRBJ1-2; 7 bases fit TRBD1. CDR3 length equals 13 residues. Unmatched junction bases numbered 6, after V lost 6 bases and J lost 2 bases. Germline V CDR1 and CDR2: SQVTM, ANQGSEA. The CDR3 DNA reads TGCAGCGTAGGGACAGACTTCAACTATGGCTACACCTTC. It specifies CSVGTDFNYGYTF.

The sample holds one count of this clone. The gene calls are TRBV15 and TRBJ1-2; TRBD1 matches 11 bases. Germline CDR1 is LNHNV and CDR2 is YYDKDF (reference sequence). This CDR3 comprises 15 residues. The V segment lost 1 base and the J segment 4 bases; nucleotides outside the gene matches: 2. CDR3 bases: TGTGCCACCAGCAGAGGAGGACAGGGGGCCTATGGCTACACCTTC. It encodes CATSRGGQGAYGYTF.

This chain connects TRBV6-4 to TRBJ2-7, with 8 bases fitting TRBD1. The V segment lost 3 bases and the J segment 2 bases; nucleotides outside the gene matches: 6. CDR3 length: 15 residues. The germline V gene has CDR1 MRHNA and CDR2 SNTAGT. CDR3 nucleotides: TGTGCCAGCAGTGAAGACGGGACAGGACCCTACGAGCAGTACTTC. It translates to CASSEDGTGPYEQYF.

CDR3: CARVPSRGARGELFF. CDR3 DNA: TGCGCCAGGGTACCCAGCAGGGGGGCCCGGGGGGAGCTGTTTTTT. The V gene is TRBV4-3, the J gene TRBJ2-2, with D tentatively TRBD1 (7 bases). Trimming cost V 9 bases and J 8 bases, with 22 bases left between them. This CDR3 region has 15 residues. From germline, CDR1 is LGHNA and CDR2 YSLEER.